The sequence of this T cell receptor beta chain was determined in a study of CD8+ T cells in alopecia areata. Across the study: Those treated were given oral tofacitinib at 5 to 10 mg twice daily. Tofacitinib exposure lasted 6 to 18 months, followed by 6 months off drug. Overall study results and limits: Since there was just one nonresponder, nobody can yet say how baseline CD8+ expansion ties to response.

The sample's treatment: oral pan-JAK inhibitor, 5-10 mg twice daily. Lesional scalp punch biopsies and peripheral blood came from alopecia areata patients. Sequencing relied on a cDNA template that was reverse transcribed from extracted RNA. Assay: immunoSEQ multiplex PCR; the TCRdb copy retains only in-frame clones and omits some. This table has 180,000 or so clones, approximately 52% appearing once. Note on this clone: Its antigen is not identified.

Trimming pared 0 bases from V and 2 bases from J, leaving 16 bases between. CDR1 and CDR2 from the germline V gene are SGHRS and YFSETQ. The CDR3 is 17 amino acids. The chain combines TRBV5-1 with TRBJ2-3; D unresolved. This TCR derives from a human donor with alopecia areata. The sequenced sample was CD4+ T cells sorted from blood, obtained at approximately week 56, from a patient treated with tofacitinib. The CDR3 DNA reads as TGCGCCAGCAGCTTGGAGCCCCGGGCCCCCACCACAGATACGCAGTATTTT. Translation gives CASSLEPRAPTTDTQYF.